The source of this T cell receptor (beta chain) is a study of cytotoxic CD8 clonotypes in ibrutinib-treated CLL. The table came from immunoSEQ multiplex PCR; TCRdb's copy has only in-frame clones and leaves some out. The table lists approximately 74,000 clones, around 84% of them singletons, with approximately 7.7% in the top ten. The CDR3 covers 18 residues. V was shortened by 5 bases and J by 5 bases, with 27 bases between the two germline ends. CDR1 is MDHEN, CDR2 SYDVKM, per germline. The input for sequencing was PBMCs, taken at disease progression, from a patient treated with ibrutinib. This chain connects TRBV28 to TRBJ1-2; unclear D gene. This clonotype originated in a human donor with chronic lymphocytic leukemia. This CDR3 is CASSPSRRWSRRGYGYTF. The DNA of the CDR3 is TGTGCCAGCAGTCCTTCGCGTCGATGGTCGAGGCGAGGATATGGCTACACCTTC.